This TCR beta chain was recovered during a study of cytomegalovirus exposure and HLA in healthy donors (dated by TCRdb to 2015 to 2018). General notes on the study: In an earlier analysis of several hundred of the donors, about 260 Gb of sequence data and 120 million or so unique TCR beta sequences from about 190 million T cells were reported. Of the roughly 400 genotyped donors, around 81% fell in the genetic ancestry cluster associated with self-reported Caucasian donors. In a later genetic analysis, genome-wide SNP genotypes for about three fifths of the roughly 670 donors were used, and that subset was treated as a discovery cohort. To study patterns of TCR occurrence, a later analysis re-analyzed previously published TCR beta repertoires from hundreds of donors and added high-resolution HLA genotyping. About 320 gigabases of sequencing data and tens of millions of unique TCR sequences were included in an early release covering roughly 700 HLA-typed donors. The number of typed donors differed by locus: about 620-640 for A, B, C, DRB1 and DQB1; some 540 for DQA1; some 610 for DPA1; and some 450 for DPB1. The aim of the study was to test whether cataloging public T cell receptors could identify signatures of past pathogen exposure. Among a few hundred genotyped donors of the cohort, an average of around 240,000 unique TCR beta nucleotide sequences were sequenced per donor, 15% to 20% of them non-productive. All discovery cohort repertoires had been generated on a single sequencing platform. In addition to the first cohort of approximately 670 subjects, a separate validation cohort of 120 different subjects was used. Donor age, sex, ethnicity and CMV serostatus were compiled together with the repertoire data. Because of strong linkage in the cohort, 5 or 6 DR-DQ haplotypes were treated as single units for association and clustering. Rather than drawing on any new phenotypic data, the later analysis identified candidate immune exposures from TCR beta sequences and the way those sequences occurred across donors. The study combined high-throughput TCR immunosequencing, statistical association of individual TCRs with disease status, and machine learning to predict cytomegalovirus infection status. Class I and class II HLA loci were covered by the typing at four-digit resolution. In an earlier analysis of roughly 540 of the donors, high-throughput TCR beta sequencing was used to judge whether each TCR beta V gene segment behaved as functional or pseudogenic. Using immunosequencing, the study profiled T cell repertoires from around 680 subjects and related those repertoires to cytomegalovirus serostatus.

V and J are truncated by 1 base and 0 bases respectively, leaving an intervening sequence of 3 bases. CDR1 and CDR2, per the germline V gene (reference sequence), are SEHNR and FQNEAQ. CDR3 length: 13 amino acids, cysteine to phenylalanine. CDR3 DNA only is kept here, 39 bases in frame from base 1. Libraries were built with the immunoSEQ multiplex PCR assay. For the multiplex PCR, a mixture combining 60 forward primers for TCR Vbeta segments and 13 reverse primers for TCR Jbeta segments was used. The CDR3 region of rearranged TCR beta genes was amplified from genomic DNA by a multiplex PCR assay. The amplified TCR beta libraries were sequenced on the Illumina HiSeq System as 87-base-pair reads. As for the original processing: A later analysis tallied tens of millions of unique TCR beta chains across the 550 to 850 repertoires, and approximately 12 million of those chains were shared by two or more donors. To remove PCR and sequencing errors, raw reads were error-corrected and collapsed into unique sequences using a nearest-neighbor algorithm that merged closely related sequences. V, D and J gene segments were assigned by aligning CDR3 sequences to IMGT reference sequences. For a sequence to be retained, a match of at least six nucleotides to both a V gene segment and a J gene segment was required. Rearrangements were classified as productive when the CDR3 lacked stop codons and remained in frame with V and J, and all other rearrangements were classified as non-productive. CDR3 was defined by IMGT convention, running from the second conserved V-encoded cysteine to the conserved J-encoded phenylalanine. The earlier analysis of 587 of the donors excluded sequences that lacked an unambiguous match to a single V gene segment. An earlier analysis of a few hundred of the donors called V segments functional above 56.7% productive rearrangements and segregating when the between-donor standard deviation exceeded 5%. A statistical classification framework was built for diagnosing cytomegalovirus status from the catalog of TCR beta chain sequences. In a later analysis, V and J genes were assigned by comparing TCR nucleotide sequences against IMGT/GENE-DB human TR gene sequences. Using the TCRdist pipeline, a later analysis assigned CDR3 sequences along with most-parsimonious VDJ recombination scenarios. In a later analysis, every TCR beta chain was defined by the combination of its CDR3 amino acid sequence and its V-gene family, and reads without a unique V-gene family were dropped. To address suspected cross-contamination and a sequencing artifact, a later analysis removed roughly 640 highly shared, low-generation-probability nucleotide sequences. A later analysis calculated a clonal expansion index for each public chain from normalized within-repertoire ranks of inferred template counts. A later analysis computed generation probabilities with a VDJ recombination model fitted to out-of-frame rearrangements, and checked the results against IGoR. A later analysis scored TCR-TCR, TCR-HLA and TCR-CMV co-occurrence with hypergeometric tests, applying a repertoire-size bias correction to TCR pairs. False discovery rates were estimated in a later analysis by permuting HLA or CMV assignments 20 times. In a later analysis, co-occurring TCRs were grouped using DBSCAN, and TCRdist sequence similarity was added for clustering within HLA-allele-positive subsets. Repertoires with fewer than 30,000 or more than 120,000 public chains were left out of co-occurrence clustering, as were about 5 repertoires with anomalous nucleotide sharing. The immuneACCESS repertoire file appears here via TCRdb, limited to in-frame rearrangements. These files lack a portion of the clones; in checked studies, under half of the deficit traces to unresolved V genes, and the cause of the others is not known. Clone size and the V and J calls come from that table; the DNA yielded D and trimming. The sample includes under 150,000 clones, with 60% to 85% observed a single time. Clones ranked in the top ten supply approximately 2.8% of the sample.

Concerning this clone: The target of this receptor is not known. No quality values exist for individual bases; no much larger clone is one base distant. The sample has other DNA sequences that encode this CDR3 too.

The cohort comprised 710 or so healthy bone marrow donors. Cohort members were all nominally healthy when sampled, although unrecorded immune exposures were likely present. The donor was CMV seronegative and was included in the group of about 400 seronegative cohort members. Each donor provided a peripheral blood sample, and peripheral blood mononuclear cells were used for TCR beta sequencing. The Qiagen DNeasy Blood Extraction Kit was used to extract genomic DNA from the blood cell samples. The research as a whole found: A further reported finding was that TCR beta sequences accurately predicted the HLA-A and HLA-B alleles for most subjects in the first cohort. A later analysis found that HLA-associated TCR beta chains were more clonally expanded and had lower generation probabilities than equally common non-associated chains. A cluster of highly shared sequence variants was judged likely to represent a technical artifact of the sequencing pipeline. Three of the identified cytomegalovirus-associated TCR beta chains were confirmed in vitro to be specific for cytomegalovirus antigens. The only immune exposure information available for the cohort was CMV serostatus. In a later analysis, most CMV-associated TCR beta chains were found to appear HLA-restricted, with HLA associations seemingly driven largely by CMV exposure. According to the authors, the approach could potentially be generalized to other disease states and immunological phenotypes. The classifier was reported to diagnose cytomegalovirus status with high specificity and sensitivity in both the original and validation cohorts. In an earlier analysis of around 600 of the donors, most TCR beta V segments appeared in productive rearrangements about 90% or about 30% of the time, broadly matching IMGT annotations. A later analysis associated some 17,000 TCR beta sequences with specific HLA alleles at a false discovery rate of 0.05. In a later genetic analysis, a missense DCLRE1C variant was associated with V-gene and J-gene trimming of TCR beta chains, and the association was replicated in an independent cohort. According to a later analysis, parvovirus B19, influenza, CMV and Epstein-Barr virus appeared linked to several top co-occurrence clusters. A later analysis found that TCR association rates varied across HLA loci, with DRB1 alleles showing the most associated TCRs and HLA-C alleles the fewest. A total of 150 or so TCR beta chains were listed by the study as associated with cytomegalovirus. Because HLA typing was unavailable for some donors at each locus, only the typed subset was used in association tests. Linkage disequilibrium might explain the correlated functional status among segregating V segments, but an unknown experimental factor could not be excluded. While some public TCRs were present in many individuals, most TCR sequences turned up only very rarely across donors. The 87-base-pair reads could not distinguish some IMGT-functional V segments, including TRBV6-2 and TRBV6-3, so those segments were excluded. In this cohort, only TCR beta chains were sequenced, and detectable features were limited by the absence of alpha or paired-chain data. Sequencing depth was assumed to be roughly uniform across donors in the presence/absence analyses, though that assumption may not hold. In a later genetic analysis, fewer N-insertions in productive TCRs were reported among donors in an Asian-associated ancestry cluster than the 666-donor mean. When HLA alleles, especially DR and DQ, strongly co-occurred, attributing TCR associations to individual alleles was difficult. Because counts were too low, approximately 15 rarely observed V segments, including chromosome 9 orphons, were excluded from the earlier analysis of several hundred of the donors.

This TCR derives from a male donor in good health and CMV-seronegative. Sequenced sample: PBMCs. Rearrangement joined TRBV7-9 to TRBJ1-1; the D gene cannot be resolved reliably. The nucleotides read TGTGCCAGCAGCTTAGATATGAACACTGAAGCTTTCTTT. Its protein reads: CASSLDMNTEAFF. The full variable domain, completed from the reference TRBV7-9 and TRBJ1-1 proteins outside the CDR3, reads DTGVSQNPRHKITKRGQNVTFRCDPISEHNRLYWYRQTLGQGPEFLTYFQNEAQLEKSRLLSDRFSAERPKGSFSTLEIQRTEQGDSAMYLCASSLDMNTEAFFGQGTRLTVV.